The 8 T cell receptor beta chains reported below all come from one sample, sequenced in a study of T-cell reconstitution after alpha-beta-depleted transplantation in children. This sample's TCRbeta library carried unique molecular identifier barcodes. MiXCR, applied by TCRdb to the PCR reads, yields one record per CDR3 protein. The repertoire holds about 200,000 distinct CDR3 sequences, with 5.5% to 7% as singletons. This specimen consisted of PBMCs, obtained before TCRalphabeta/CD19-depleted stem cell transplant. Receptors originate from a boy aged 2 to 9 with acute lymphoblastic leukemia, due to receive a stem cell transplant.

This clonotype was found many times. The chain links TRBV12-3 or TRBV12-4 to TRBJ2-3, with TRBD2 matching over 7 bases. The CDR3 sequence is 16 residues long. Unmatched junction bases numbered 9, after V lost 4 bases and J lost 2 bases. CDR3 in DNA: TGTGCCAGCAGTTACCTAGGTGCGGGGGTCACAGATACGCAGTATTTT. The encoded protein is CASSYLGAGVTDTQYF.

This clonotype was seen many times. The chain couples TRBV29-1 to TRBJ2-3; TRBD1 agrees at 10 bases. CDR3 size: 15 residues. The ends lost 7 bases at V and 0 bases at J; junction bases unmatched: 7. The germline V gene has CDR1 SQVTM and CDR2 ANQGSEA. CDR3 sequence (DNA): TGCAGCGCCGGACCGGGACAGGGGAGCACAGATACGCAGTATTTT. Its translation: CSAGPGQGSTDTQYF.

This clonotype was counted between two and nine times. The V gene is TRBV4-2, the J gene TRBJ2-5, with D perhaps matching TRBD2 (6 bases). The CDR3 has 14 amino acids. Germline values: CDR1 LGHNA, CDR2 YNFKEQ. Trimming removed 0 bases from V and 5 bases from J, with 10 bases in between. The CDR3, as DNA: TGTGCCAGCAGCCAAGATCAGGCGGGGGAGACCCAGTACTTC. Translating gives CASSQDQAGETQYF.

This clonotype has a count of ten or more. The chain carries TRBV20-1 and TRBJ2-1; TRBD2 aligns across 7 bases. In germline, CDR1 is DFQATT, CDR2 SNEGSKA (reference sequence). The length of the CDR3 is 15 residues. Trimming took 1 base from V and 11 from J; bases not matched to a gene: 14. CDR3: CSARVGSGPLDKQFF. Here the CDR3 DNA reads TGCAGTGCTAGAGTGGGTAGCGGGCCCCTCGATAAGCAGTTCTTC.

This clonotype was detected ten times or more. This chain links TRBV24-1 with TRBJ2-1, with D perhaps TRBD2 (7 bases). Per germline, CDR1 KGHDR and CDR2 SFDVKD. Trimming stripped 2 bases from V and 7 bases from J, with 20 bases between. The CDR3 totals 17 residues. CDR3 region: CATSDWGGAGFRNEQFF. Written as DNA, the CDR3 is TGTGCCACCAGTGATTGGGGGGGCGCGGGATTTAGGAATGAGCAGTTCTTC.

The rearrangement links TRBV3-1 to TRBJ2-7, with 9 bases aligning to TRBD1. The ends lost 2 bases at V and 3 bases at J; junction bases unmatched: 5. This CDR3 has 15 residues. Germline loops: CDR1 LGHDT, CDR2 YNNKEL (reference sequence). CDR3 protein: CASSQYRGRGYEQYF. The DNA of the CDR3 is TGTGCCAGCAGCCAATACAGGGGGCGAGGCTACGAGCAGTACTTC.

This clonotype occurred a few times. This sequence joins TRBV5-4 and TRBJ1-3; D gene uncertain. Germline CDR1 and CDR2: SGHNT and YYREEE (reference sequence). This CDR3 spans 15 amino acids. V was shortened by 2 bases and J by 3 bases, with 12 bases between the two germline ends. DNA for the CDR3: TGTGCCAGCAGCTTTGACCCAACGGATGGAAACACCATATATTTT. Encoded protein: CASSFDPTDGNTIYF.

The chain carries TRBV6-2 or TRBV6-3 and TRBJ2-2, with D possibly TRBD2 on 5 matching bases. The CDR3 is 15 amino acids. The germline V gene encodes CDR1 MNHEY and CDR2 SVGEGT. V lost 2 bases to trimming and J lost 6 bases, with 13 bases between them. Here the CDR3 reads CASSYQEAFPGELFF. The CDR3 DNA sequence: TGTGCCAGCAGTTACCAGGAGGCCTTCCCCGGGGAGCTGTTTTTT.